The table lists the clone carrying this T cell receptor (beta chain) with a few counts. The target antigen is unknown. Stated time point: sample taken at primary tumor resection. The data derive from a study of spatial heterogeneity in lung cancer. Trimming removed 7 bases from V and 1 base from J, with 10 bases in between. The CDR3 length is 12 residues. Germline CDR1 SQVTM, CDR2 ANQGSEA. TCRdb independently ran MiXCR on the 5' RACE reads; one entry per CDR3 protein. The repertoire holds just over 9,500 distinct CDR3 sequences, with 8.7% as singletons. The study, taken as a whole, reports: Counts that tracked tumor mutation counts were those of expanded intratumoral alpha and beta TCRs.

The V call is TRBV29-1, the J call TRBJ1-1, with a tentative D call TRBD1 (5 bases). This specimen was lung tumor tissue, taken at surgery. The sequence derives from a female donor with early-stage non-small cell lung cancer. The CDR3 region has the DNA TGCAGCGGAAGGGGAGCGAACACTGAAGCTTTCTTT. Amino acids: CSGRGANTEAFF.